The sequence of this T cell receptor beta chain was determined in a study of T cell repertoires in aging, cancer and after chemotherapy. Peripheral blood genomic DNA, not sorted cells or RNA, was the template. TRB rearrangements spanning V, D and J were amplified using mixed TRB-A/B primers. TCRdb recomputed calls from the multiplex PCR reads with MiXCR, one row per CDR3 protein. The sample includes approximately 9,800 distinct CDR3 sequences, 30% to 45% of them seen just once. Germline CDR1 reads SEHNR; CDR2 reads FQNEAQ (reference sequence). V was clipped by 3 bases and J by 3 bases, with 6 bases between them. This CDR3 is 13 amino acids long.

The specimen was blood. The sequence was collected from a human donor in good health. V usage is TRBV7-9 and J usage is TRBJ2-1; no definite D call. CDR3 residues: CASSLLNYNEQFF. The CDR3 region has the DNA TGTGCCAGCAGCTTGCTGAACTACAATGAGCAGTTCTTC.